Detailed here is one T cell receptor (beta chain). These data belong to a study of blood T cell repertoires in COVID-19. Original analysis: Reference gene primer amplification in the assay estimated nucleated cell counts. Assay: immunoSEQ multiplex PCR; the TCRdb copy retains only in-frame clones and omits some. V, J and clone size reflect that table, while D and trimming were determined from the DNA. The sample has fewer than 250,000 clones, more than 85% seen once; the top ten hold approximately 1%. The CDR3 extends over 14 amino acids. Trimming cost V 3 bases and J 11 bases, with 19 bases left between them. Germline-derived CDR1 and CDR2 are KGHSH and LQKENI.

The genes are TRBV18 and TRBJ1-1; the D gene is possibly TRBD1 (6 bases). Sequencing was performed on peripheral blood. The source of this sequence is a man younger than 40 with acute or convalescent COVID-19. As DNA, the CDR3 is TGTGCCAGCTCACCCAATCCGGGACAAGCGTGGGCTTTCTTT. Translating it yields CASSPNPGQAWAFF.